This entry describes one T cell receptor beta chain. Its antigen is unidentified. Germline CDR1 LNHDA, CDR2 SQIVND (reference sequence). This CDR3 has 15 residues. After removal of 6 bases from V and 0 bases from J, the junction contained 4 bases not matched to a gene. Clones were read by immunoSEQ multiplex PCR, and TCRdb kept only the in-frame ones, dropping some. The table includes 130,000 to 150,000 clones, approximately 90% detected once. The sample is drawn from a study of T cell responses to AZD1222 COVID-19 vaccine. Study conclusions and caveats: Within unmutated variant regions lay the reported targets of nearly half of spike-specific TCRs. The donors showed a predominance of white British ancestry and of females, with possible underestimation of clonal diversity.

The chain employs TRBV19 and TRBJ2-2; TRBD1 aligns across 7 bases. Here the sequenced sample was peripheral blood, taken 28 days after the second AZD1222 dose. The TCR originated in an adult who received the AZD1222 COVID-19 vaccine. The CDR3 bases are TGTGCCAGTAGAACCGGGACAGCGAACACCGGGGAGCTGTTTTTT. Translated: CASRTGTANTGELFF.